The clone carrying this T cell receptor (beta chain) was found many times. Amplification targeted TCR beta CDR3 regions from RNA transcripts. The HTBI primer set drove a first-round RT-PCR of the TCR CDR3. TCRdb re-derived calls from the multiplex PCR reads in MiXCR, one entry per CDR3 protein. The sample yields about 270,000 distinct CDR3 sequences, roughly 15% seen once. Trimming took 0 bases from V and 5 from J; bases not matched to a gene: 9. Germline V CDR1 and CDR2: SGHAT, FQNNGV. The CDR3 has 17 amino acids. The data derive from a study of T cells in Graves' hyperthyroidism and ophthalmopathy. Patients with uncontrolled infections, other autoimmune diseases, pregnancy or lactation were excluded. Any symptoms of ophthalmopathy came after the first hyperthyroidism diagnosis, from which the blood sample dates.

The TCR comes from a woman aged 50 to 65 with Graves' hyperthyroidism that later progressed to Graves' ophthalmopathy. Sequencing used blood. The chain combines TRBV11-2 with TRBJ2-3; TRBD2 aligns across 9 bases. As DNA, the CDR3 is TGTGCCAGCAGCTTAGAAGGCGGCGGGAGGGCCTTAGATACGCAGTATTTT. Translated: CASSLEGGGRALDTQYF. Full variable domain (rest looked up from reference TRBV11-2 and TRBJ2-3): EAGVAQSPRYKIIEKRQSVAFWCNPISGHATLYWYQQILGQGPKLLIQFQNNGVVDDSQLPKDRFSAERLKGVDSTLKIQPAKLEDSAVYLCASSLEGGGRALDTQYFGPGTRLTVL.